The rows below give T cell receptor beta chains drawn from one sample of a study of T cell responses to AZD1222 COVID-19 vaccine. Clones were sequenced by immunoSEQ multiplex PCR, and TCRdb holds only the in-frame ones, with some missing. The sample holds roughly 93,000 clones; approximately 89% are singletons and the top ten take about 5.2%. This sample comprised peripheral blood, obtained 28 days after the second AZD1222 dose. The receptors were sampled from an adult who received the AZD1222 COVID-19 vaccine. Each CDR3 is given without its conserved first and last residue. Clone sizes are given selectively: once, few, many, or a class where the clone is expanded.

v_gene	abundance	j_gene	CDR3aa
TRBV30	-	TRBJ1-6	AWSLDSTYNSPLH
TRBV14	-	TRBJ2-3	ASSQERRLAGGPADTQY
TRBV4-1	-	TRBJ1-2	ASSQMVIQGMDGYT
TRBV30	-	TRBJ2-7	AWSVTASGEQY
TRBV6-1	-	TRBJ2-2	ASSELGGGTGELF
TRBV6-5	-	TRBJ1-4	ATRTEFNEKLF
TRBV6-1	-	TRBJ1-6	ASSDRTGGNSPLH
TRBV29-1	-	TRBJ1-1	SVQGQGGTEAF
TRBV9	-	TRBJ2-7	ASSAKDRALYEQY
TRBV5-1	-	TRBJ2-3	ASSLRRAGGISTDTQY
TRBV3-1/TRBV3-2	-	TRBJ1-4	ASSQGQGKLF
TRBV7-9	-	TRBJ1-2	ASSSDRKDYGYT
TRBV9	-	TRBJ2-2	ASSVEKGGWSNTGELF
TRBV7-9	-	TRBJ1-2	ASSLVGNYGYT
TRBV18	-	TRBJ1-1	ASSPLGVEAF
TRBV4-1	-	TRBJ2-1	ASSSTGTSGGAGEQF
TRBV7-2	-	TRBJ2-7	ASSPRRNSYEQY
TRBV10-2	-	TRBJ2-5	ASSEVSSGEETQY
TRBV9	-	TRBJ2-2	ASSQGQGAGELF
TRBV30	-	TRBJ2-3	AWSLGVAGGTDTQY
TRBV7-9	few	TRBJ1-3	ASSSGTVISGNTIY
TRBV18	once	TRBJ2-7	ASSRDTDSYEQY
TRBV3-1/TRBV3-2	-	TRBJ1-6	ASSQDSSNSPLH
TRBV2	-	TRBJ1-1	APSERWDRGSANTEAF
TRBV9	-	TRBJ2-1	ASSVSGTNEQF
TRBV6-2/TRBV6-3	once	TRBJ2-7	ASSYSLRQYTYEQY
TRBV4-1	-	TRBJ1-2	ASSLVTRQGAVGYGYT
TRBV4-2	-	TRBJ2-2	ASSQEPRGVTGELF
TRBV28	once	TRBJ1-6	ASSFGEGNSPLH
TRBV28	-	TRBJ2-7	ASSETGTAVYEQY
TRBV7-2	-	TRBJ1-5	ASSLMSNQPQH
TRBV9	-	TRBJ2-3	ASSVARREDTQY
TRBV28	few	TRBJ1-6	ASFGQGGSWAPLH
TRBV7-9	-	TRBJ1-5	ASSRTGADQPQH
TRBV28	-	TRBJ2-7	ASSLPRAGSVEQY
TRBV6-5	-	TRBJ1-1	ASSYSISRGNTEAF
TRBV27	-	TRBJ1-1	ASSSVNTEAF
TRBV9	-	TRBJ2-5	ASSASEYQETQY
TRBV5-8	-	TRBJ1-1	ASTTVGMVAF
TRBV27	once	TRBJ1-5	ASSLGSNQPQH